This note documents a single T cell receptor (beta chain) sequence. Its antigen is unidentified. Unique molecular identifiers were incorporated during preparation of the TCRbeta library. TCRdb independently ran MiXCR on the PCR reads; one entry per CDR3 protein. The data hold 500,000 to 600,000 distinct CDR3 sequences, with 27% observed a single time. Deletions cut 1 base from V and 4 bases from J, with 5 bases between. CDR3 size: 13 residues. Germline CDR1 LGHDT, CDR2 YNNKEL (reference sequence). This record comes from a study of T-cell reconstitution after alpha-beta-depleted transplantation in children. Broader study findings: Several hundred expanded graft clones reportedly gave rise to the alpha-beta T cells present about two months after transplant. Among T cells one year after transplant, newly produced cells accounted for most counts and diversity.

The receptor was isolated from a boy under two years old with Wiskott-Aldrich syndrome, due to receive a stem cell transplant. V usage is TRBV3-1 and J usage is TRBJ2-1; no definite D call. The sequencing used PBMCs, collected before TCRalphabeta/CD19-depleted stem cell transplant. CDR3: CASSQVQYNEQFF. CDR3 nucleotides: TGTGCCAGCAGCCAAGTGCAATACAATGAGCAGTTCTTC.